The source of this TCR beta chain is a study of blood T cell repertoires in COVID-19. Produced via immunoSEQ multiplex PCR; TCRdb's table is partial and in-frame only. This table has about 170,000 clones, more than 70% appearing once. V lost 3 bases and J lost 3, with 6 bases in between. The V gene's germline CDR1 is KGHSH and CDR2 LQKENI. The CDR3 loop spans 13 amino acids. The chain is built from TRBV18 and TRBJ2-1, with no clear D. Specimen: peripheral blood. The source of this sequence is a woman aged 80 or over with active or convalescent COVID-19. The CDR3 loop is CASSPRSYNEQFF. Written as DNA, the CDR3 is TGTGCCAGCTCACCCAGAAGCTACAATGAGCAGTTCTTC.